The present T cell receptor (beta chain) was sequenced within a study of cytomegalovirus exposure and HLA in healthy donors. Study-wide points: When analyzed later, the rates of TCR association showed variation by HLA locus, with DRB1 the most and HLA-C the fewest. Some 150 TCR beta chains were listed as cytomegalovirus-associated.

Trimming removed 4 bases at V and 3 bases at J, with 8 bases between. Germline loops: CDR1 SGDLS, CDR2 YYNGEE. This CDR3 spans 12 amino acids. The PCR made use of 60 Vbeta and 13 Jbeta primers. Sequencing used immunoSEQ multiplex PCR; TCRdb keeps in-frame clones, though not all of them. The table records around 150,000 clones, around 85% of them present only once. As regards this clone: Its matching antigen is unknown. The same CDR3 arises from other DNA sequences in this sample as well.

This sequence was found in a woman in her twenties or thirties in good health and CMV-seronegative. The sample taken for sequencing was PBMCs. The chain has TRBV9 and TRBJ2-7; TRBD2 might be the D (5 bases). The CDR3 DNA reads as TGTGCCAGCAGCCCAGGAGGCTACGAGCAGTACTTC. Translation: CASSPGGYEQYF.